The 26 T cell receptor beta chains below come from one sample, sequenced in a study of blood T cell repertoires in COVID-19. The protocol was immunoSEQ multiplex PCR, while the TCRdb copy is restricted to in-frame clones and leaves out a portion. This table has roughly 100,000 clones, about nine tenths appearing once. Sequencing was performed on peripheral blood. These receptors came from a man aged 45-65 years with acute or convalescent COVID-19.

This sequence joins TRBV3-1 (or the pseudogene TRBV3-2) and TRBJ2-7; possibly TRBD1 for D (6 bases). Looked up from germline, CDR1 is LGHDT and CDR2 is YNNKEL (reference sequence). V gave up 4 bases and J gave up 4 bases, with 17 bases separating them. The CDR3 has 15 residues. CDR3 nucleotides: TGTGCCAGCAGCCTCTATCCCGGGACATATTACGAGCAGTACTTC. Its translation: CASSLYPGTYYEQYF.

The genes are TRBV18 and TRBJ2-6; 8 bases fit TRBD1. V lost 0 bases to trimming and J lost 0 bases; unmatched junction nucleotides: 4. Germline V gives CDR1 KGHSH, CDR2 LQKENI. CDR3 length: 18 amino acids. DNA of the CDR3: TGTGCCAGCTCACCACCCGGACAGGGAGGCTCTGGGGCCAACGTCCTGACTTTC. Amino acid sequence: CASSPPGQGGSGANVLTF.

Only one count was recorded for this clone. The chain uses TRBV11-1 and TRBJ2-3, with D possibly TRBD2 on 5 matching bases. CDR3 length: 13 residues. Trimming shortened V by 8 bases and J by 0 bases, and 9 bases separated the two germline ends. Per the germline V gene, CDR1 is SGHAT and CDR2 is FQDESV (reference sequence). Here the CDR3 DNA reads TGTGCCAGCGGGAGTGCTAGCACAGATACGCAGTATTTT. This sequence encodes CASGSASTDTQYF.

The rearrangement joins TRBV28 to TRBJ1-5, with 7 nucleotides matching TRBD1. This CDR3 is built from 15 residues. Germline V gives CDR1 MDHEN, CDR2 SYDVKM. V gave up 5 bases and J gave up 7 bases; unmatched junction bases: 11. The CDR3 DNA follows: TGTGCCAGCAGTCCTTCGGACAGGTCAAGGCAGCCCCAGCATTTT. It is translated as CASSPSDRSRQPQHF.

This clone was found once. This chain connects TRBV28 to TRBJ2-6, with 8 bases that match TRBD1. CDR3 length equals 20 residues. Germline trimming cut 5 bases from V and 4 bases from J; bases unmatched to any gene: 19. Per germline, CDR1 MDHEN and CDR2 SYDVKM. The CDR3 region is CASSPFRQGIFSLGANVLTF. CDR3 nucleotide sequence: TGTGCCAGCAGTCCCTTTCGACAGGGGATCTTTTCTCTCGGGGCCAACGTCCTGACTTTC.

The chain employs TRBV5-6 and TRBJ1-5, with D possibly TRBD1 on 6 matching bases. Germline V gene lookup returns CDR1 SGHDT and CDR2 YYEEEE. This CDR3 has 14 residues. The ends were cut back, 2 bases at V and 1 base at J, with 7 bases in the middle. The CDR3 reads CASSFGQSNQPQHF. The CDR3 DNA sequence: TGTGCCAGCAGCTTTGGACAGAGCAATCAGCCCCAGCATTTT. Full variable domain (missing parts from reference TRBV5-6 and TRBJ1-5): DAGVTQSPTHLIKTRGQQVTLRCSPKSGHDTVSWYQQALGQGPQFIFQYYEEEERQRGNFPDRFSGHQFPNYSSELNVNALLLGDSALYLCASSFGQSNQPQHFGDGTRLSIL.

The V call is TRBV5-1, the J call TRBJ2-1; TRBD1 agrees at 9 bases. The germline V gene has CDR1 SGHRS and CDR2 YFSETQ. The trim removed 0 bases at V and 5 bases at J, leaving 12 bases unmatched. This CDR3 is 18 amino acids long. The CDR3 sequence: CASSLGTGERIGHNEQFF. CDR3 DNA sequence: TGCGCCAGCAGCTTGGGGACAGGGGAAAGGATAGGACACAATGAGCAGTTCTTC. The variable domain in full, completed from reference TRBV5-1 and TRBJ2-1, reads KAGVTQTPRYLIKTRGQQVTLSCSPISGHRSVSWYQQTPGQGLQFLFEYFSETQRNKGNFPGRFSGRQFSNSRSEMNVSTLELGDSALYLCASSLGTGERIGHNEQFFGPGTRLTVL.

This clone occurred once. The chain employs TRBV2 and TRBJ2-7, with D possibly matching TRBD2 (5 bases). There are 12 residues in the CDR3. In germline, CDR1 is SNHLY, CDR2 FYNNEI. Trimming cost V 5 bases and J 8 bases, with 13 bases left between them. The CDR3 spells CASSLTLAQQYF. The CDR3 DNA reads TGTGCCAGCAGTCTTACGCTAGCTCAGCAGTACTTC.

The chain has TRBV30 and TRBJ1-4; D unresolved. Trimming left V 1 base short and J 8 bases short, with 14 bases between. The CDR3 length is 14 residues. CDR1 and CDR2 (germline): GTSNPN, SVGIG (reference sequence). The CDR3 sequence: CAWSGEILGEKLFF. In nucleotides, the CDR3 is TGTGCCTGGAGTGGGGAGATATTGGGAGAAAAACTGTTTTTT.

The V gene is TRBV28, the J gene TRBJ2-5; TRBD1 matches 7 bases. Losses at the gene ends were 2 bases for V and 5 bases for J; bases not matched to a gene: 8. Germline V gives CDR1 MDHEN, CDR2 SYDVKM. The CDR3 runs to 15 residues. Here the CDR3 reads CASSLSDRVWETQYF. DNA for the CDR3: TGTGCCAGCAGTTTAAGTGACAGGGTGTGGGAGACCCAGTACTTC.

The chain is built from TRBV3-1 (or the pseudogene TRBV3-2) and TRBJ1-4; D unclear. The CDR3 runs 13 residues. Germline values: CDR1 LGHDT, CDR2 YNNKEL (reference sequence). With 6 bases removed from V and 8 bases from J, the gap between germline ends came to 13 bases. CDR3 in DNA: TGTGCCAGCAGGTCCGCGGGCGGAGAAAAACTGTTTTTT. Translation: CASRSAGGEKLFF.

V and J are TRBV7-8 and TRBJ2-7; TRBD1 agrees at 11 bases. Trimming cost V 0 bases and J 4 bases; bases outside gene matches: 2. CDR1 SGHVS and CDR2 FQNEAQ come from the germline V gene. This CDR3 has 15 amino acids. The CDR3 here is CASSLAGTGGYEQYF. The CDR3 DNA reads TGTGCCAGCAGCTTAGCGGGGACAGGGGGGTACGAGCAGTACTTC. The complete variable domain, with remaining parts taken from reference TRBV7-8 and TRBJ2-7, reads GAGVSQSPRYKVAKRGQDVALRCDPISGHVSLFWYQQALGQGPEFLTYFQNEAQLDKSGLPSDRFFAERPEGSVSTLKIQRTQQEDSAVYLCASSLAGTGGYEQYFGPGTRLTVT.

The chain carries TRBV19 and TRBJ2-2, with D perhaps TRBD1 (6 bases). Per germline, CDR1 LNHDA and CDR2 SQIVND (reference sequence). This CDR3 has 14 amino acids. The V end was cut by 4 bases, the J end by 1 base, with 7 bases between. The CDR3 DNA reads as TGTGCCAGTAGTAGGGGACAGAACACCGGGGAGCTGTTTTTT. This encodes CASSRGQNTGELFF.

The chain links TRBV19 to TRBJ1-5, with TRBD1 as a possible D gene (5 bases). In germline, CDR1 is LNHDA, CDR2 SQIVND (reference sequence). Trimming removed 3 bases at V and 3 bases at J, with 15 bases between. This CDR3 has 16 residues. CDR3 in amino acids: CASSITLHRINQPQHF. CDR3 DNA sequence: TGTGCCAGTAGTATCACTCTTCACAGGATCAATCAGCCCCAGCATTTT. Filled out from reference TRBV19 and TRBJ1-5, the complete variable domain reads DGGITQSPKYLFRKEGQNVTLSCEQNLNHDAMYWYRQDPGQGLRLIYYSQIVNDFQKGDIAEGYSVSREKKESFPLTVTSAQKNPTAFYLCASSITLHRINQPQHFGDGTRLSIL.

The chain has TRBV28 and TRBJ2-1; a weak D match, TRBD2 (5 bases). This CDR3 contains 19 residues. Germline assignment: CDR1 MDHEN and CDR2 SYDVKM. The ends were cut back, 2 bases at V and 5 bases at J, with 25 bases in the middle. This chain's CDR3 is CASSLIRMDSGGLNNEQFF. The CDR3 region has the DNA TGTGCCAGCAGTTTAATCAGGATGGATTCGGGCGGGCTTAACAATGAGCAGTTCTTC.

J is TRBJ2-7 and V is TRBV11-3; D call uncertain. Germline CDR1 reads SGHNT; CDR2 reads YENEEA. The CDR3 extends over 14 amino acids. The germline V and J ends were trimmed by 2 bases and 2 bases, with 10 bases remaining between them. This CDR3 reads CASSLNIFPYEQYF. Here the CDR3 DNA reads TGTGCCAGCAGCTTAAACATCTTCCCCTACGAGCAGTACTTC.

Only one count was recorded for this clone. The V gene is TRBV14, the J gene TRBJ1-6; 8 bases align to TRBD1. This CDR3 is 15 amino acids long. V gave up 5 bases and J gave up 7 bases; unmatched junction bases: 7. The germline V gene has CDR1 SGHDN and CDR2 FVKESK. The CDR3 region has the DNA TGTGCCAGCAGCACCCAGGGGGCGCGGAATTCACCCCTCCACTTT. Protein product: CASSTQGARNSPLHF.

The rearrangement joins TRBV27 to TRBJ1-6; 9 nucleotides line up with TRBD1. The V and J ends lost 6 bases and 7 bases, in that order; junction bases with no gene match: 4. Germline V gene sequence: CDR1 MNHEY, CDR2 SMNVEV (reference sequence). CDR3 size: 14 residues. The CDR3 loop is CASRWDRANSPLHF. The DNA for the CDR3 is TGTGCCAGCAGATGGGACAGGGCCAATTCACCCCTCCACTTT.

V is TRBV10-3 and J is TRBJ1-3, with D tentatively TRBD1 (5 bases). The germline gives CDR1 ENHRY, CDR2 SYGVKD. The CDR3 extends over 14 amino acids. V was cut by 1 base and J by 3 bases, with 7 bases left in between. CDR3 in DNA: TGTGCCATCAGTGAGTGGGGCAGTGGAAACACCATATATTTT. Translated, it gives CAISEWGSGNTIYF.

This clone was recorded a few times. This chain connects TRBV7-2 to TRBJ1-2; D possibly corresponds to TRBD1 (6 bases). The V gene's germline CDR1 is SGHTA and CDR2 FQGNSA. The CDR3 length is 16 residues. V dropped 1 base and J dropped 3 bases, with 15 bases sitting between them. Here the CDR3 reads CASSLVGQPRHYGYTF. CDR3 bases: TGTGCCAGCAGCTTAGTCGGACAGCCCCGGCACTATGGCTACACCTTC.

The rearrangement joins TRBV29-1 to TRBJ2-7, with 10 bases matching TRBD2. Germline CDR1 and CDR2: SQVTM and ANQGSEA. The CDR3 runs 16 residues. Unmatched junction bases numbered 12, after V lost 2 bases and J lost 5 bases. CDR3 residues: CSVERGGLAGVHEQYF. DNA for the CDR3: TGCAGCGTTGAACGGGGTGGGCTAGCGGGAGTCCACGAGCAGTACTTC.

The chain has TRBV6-1 and TRBJ1-6, with no clear D. The ends were cut back, 2 bases at V and 8 bases at J, with 7 bases in the middle. The CDR3 extends over 13 amino acids. Germline V gene sequence: CDR1 MNHNS, CDR2 SASEGT. This CDR3 is CASSEQNYSPLHF. CDR3 nucleotides: TGTGCCAGCAGTGAACAGAATTATTCACCCCTCCACTTT.

The chain links TRBV30 to TRBJ2-7; a possible D gene is TRBD2 (5 bases). CDR3 length equals 13 residues. The germline V and J ends were trimmed by 2 bases and 7 bases, with 15 bases remaining between them. CDR1 is GTSNPN, CDR2 SVGIG, per germline (reference sequence). DNA of the CDR3: TGTGCCTGGAGTTCCGGAGGCCCCTGGGAGCAGTACTTC. It specifies CAWSSGGPWEQYF.

The genes are TRBV7-2 and TRBJ2-2; D possibly corresponds to TRBD2 (6 bases). The CDR3 extends over 15 amino acids. Germline-derived CDR1 and CDR2 are SGHTA and FQGNSA. Trimming shortened V by 5 bases and J by 4 bases, and 14 bases separated the two germline ends. The chain's CDR3 is CASSPEGGITGELFF. The CDR3, as DNA: TGTGCCAGCAGCCCCGAAGGCGGGATCACCGGGGAGCTGTTTTTT.

The chain links TRBV30 to TRBJ1-2; a weak D match, TRBD1 (6 bases). In germline, CDR1 is GTSNPN, CDR2 SVGIG (reference sequence). Trimming removed 4 bases from V and 10 bases from J, with 13 bases in between. The CDR3 has 11 residues. CDR3 coding DNA: TGTGCCTGGAAACGACAGGTTTTCTACACCTTC. Translation: CAWKRQVFYTF.

V is TRBV5-1 and J is TRBJ2-6; D is possibly TRBD1 or TRBD2 (6 bases each). Trimming removed 4 bases from V and 2 bases from J, with 10 bases in between. Germline V gene data show CDR1 as SGHRS and CDR2 as YFSETQ. The CDR3 is 15 amino acids. The CDR3: CASSMEGAGANVLTF. CDR3 bases: TGCGCCAGCAGCATGGAGGGGGCTGGGGCCAACGTCCTGACTTTC.